The 10 T cell receptor beta chains given below trace back to one sample, sequenced in a study of T cell responses to AZD1222 COVID-19 vaccine. Using immunoSEQ multiplex PCR, the repertoire was profiled, and TCRdb retains in-frame clones only, with some absent. The sample lists 90,000 to 120,000 clones, around 90% occurring once. The sample here was peripheral blood, taken on day 0 of MenACWY control vaccination. These receptors originate from an adult in good health.

This clone was picked up one time. CDR3 DNA: TGTGCCAGCAGTGAAATATCTAAGACAGGGAGATACGAGCAGTACTTC. It is translated as CASSEISKTGRYEQYF. The chain couples TRBV6-1 to TRBJ2-7, with 7 nucleotides matching TRBD1. The CDR3 loop spans 16 amino acids. The germline V gene encodes CDR1 MNHNS and CDR2 SASEGT. Losses at the gene ends were 2 bases for V and 4 bases for J; bases not matched to a gene: 11.

V usage is TRBV28 and J usage is TRBJ2-5, with 9 bases that match TRBD2. Germline-derived CDR1 and CDR2 are MDHEN and SYDVKM. The CDR3 has 20 amino acids. Germline trimming cut 5 bases from V and 0 bases from J; bases unmatched to any gene: 19. CDR3 nucleotides: TGTGCCAGCAGTCCCTGGAGTGGGCGGGGGGGCTTCTCGTACCAAGAGACCCAGTACTTC. Translated, it gives CASSPWSGRGGFSYQETQYF. Complete variable domain (other parts from reference TRBV28 and TRBJ2-5): DVKVTQSSRYLVKRTGEKVFLECVQDMDHENMFWYRQDPGLGLRLIYFSYDVKMKEKGDIPEGYSVSREKKERFSLILESASTNQTSMYLCASSPWSGRGGFSYQETQYFGPGTRLLVL.

The chain couples TRBV7-6 to TRBJ2-2, with 10 bases fitting TRBD2. The germline V gene encodes CDR1 SGHVS and CDR2 FNYEAQ. J was trimmed by 0 bases and V by 6 bases; bases with no gene match: 13. The CDR3 runs 19 residues. This CDR3 reads CASSLVPSGGVSNTGELFF. The CDR3 DNA reads as TGTGCCAGCAGTCTAGTTCCCAGCGGGGGGGTCTCGAACACCGGGGAGCTGTTTTTT.

The chain links TRBV28 to TRBJ1-2; a weak D match, TRBD1 (6 bases). Germline-derived CDR1 and CDR2 are MDHEN and SYDVKM. The CDR3 length is 13 residues. The V and J ends lost 1 base and 8 bases respectively, with 11 bases between them. DNA of the CDR3: TGTGCCAGCAGTTTATACGCAGGGGACGGCTACACCTTC. Protein: CASSLYAGDGYTF.

The chain carries TRBV5-8 and TRBJ1-3; TRBD1 is a possible D gene (5 bases). Trimming shortened V by 5 bases and J by 7 bases, and 16 bases separated the two germline ends. The CDR3 length is 14 residues. Germline values: CDR1 SGHTS, CDR2 YDEGEE. CDR3 sequence (DNA): TGTGCCAGCAGGTCCCTAGCAGGGAGGAACACCATATATTTT. This encodes CASRSLAGRNTIYF.

The gene calls are TRBV6-2 or TRBV6-3 and TRBJ1-5; weak D call: TRBD1 (6 bases). This CDR3 has 18 amino acids. V dropped 0 bases and J dropped 3 bases, with 18 bases sitting between them. Germline V CDR1 and CDR2: MNHEY, SVGEGT. The CDR3 DNA reads TGTGCCAGCAGTTACTCGCTCGGTGGGGGGGGCGACAATCAGCCCCAGCATTTT. Amino acid sequence: CASSYSLGGGGDNQPQHF.

This chain joins TRBV15 and TRBJ1-6; possibly TRBD1 for D (6 bases). V shed 0 bases and J shed 7 bases, with 28 bases lying between them. There are 21 residues in the CDR3. CDR1 is LNHNV, CDR2 YYDKDF, per germline (reference sequence). The CDR3 loop reads CATSRDRRGRYGSLANSPLHF. As DNA, the CDR3 is TGTGCCACCAGCAGAGATAGGCGGGGGCGATACGGGAGTTTAGCGAATTCACCCCTCCACTTT.

J is TRBJ2-2 and V is TRBV11-2, with TRBD2 identical over 10 bases. CDR3 size: 16 residues. Trimming cost V 2 bases and J 5 bases; bases outside gene matches: 5. CDR1 is SGHAT, CDR2 FQNNGV, per germline. CDR3 DNA sequence: TGTGCCAGCAGCTTAAATAGCGGGGGGTGGACCGGGGAGCTGTTTTTT. This gives the protein CASSLNSGGWTGELFF.

The chain combines TRBV5-1 with TRBJ1-2; 8 nucleotides match TRBD1. Germline CDR1 is SGHRS and CDR2 is YFSETQ. After removal of 0 bases from V and 4 bases from J, the junction contained 5 bases not matched to a gene. The CDR3 contains 15 residues. The CDR3: CASSLGTTGAYGYTF. DNA for the CDR3: TGCGCCAGCAGCTTGGGGACGACAGGGGCCTATGGCTACACCTTC.

The rearrangement joins TRBV5-1 to TRBJ2-5; the D gene is possibly TRBD2 (6 bases). V dropped 4 bases and J dropped 4 bases, with 17 bases sitting between them. Looked up from germline, CDR1 is SGHRS and CDR2 is YFSETQ. This CDR3 comprises 15 residues. The chain's CDR3 is CASSPGPMGGETQYF. CDR3 DNA sequence: TGCGCCAGCAGCCCTGGCCCTATGGGGGGAGAGACCCAGTACTTC.